The 21 T cell receptor beta chains below come from one sample, sequenced in a study of blood T cell repertoires in COVID-19. Generated by immunoSEQ multiplex PCR, the TCRdb table keeps only in-frame clones and is missing some. The repertoire holds roughly 250,000 clones, with 75% to 95% as singletons. Input material: peripheral blood. The source of these receptors is a person aged 18 to 35 with COVID-19, enrolled during active disease.

This chain joins TRBV4-1 and TRBJ1-4, with 7 bases lining up with TRBD1. V gave up 1 base and J gave up 7 bases; unmatched junction bases: 6. CDR1 is MGHRA, CDR2 YSYEKL, per germline. The CDR3 extends over 15 amino acids. CDR3 amino acids: CASSQVAGGIEKLFF. Written as DNA, the CDR3 is TGCGCCAGCAGCCAAGTGGCAGGGGGGATTGAAAAACTGTTTTTT.

The chain carries TRBV15 and TRBJ2-1, with 9 bases that match TRBD2. The CDR3 is 17 residues long. Germline V gene lookup returns CDR1 LNHNV and CDR2 YYDKDF (reference sequence). V shed 0 bases, J shed 4 bases, and the junction held 7 bases outside the gene matches. The CDR3 DNA sequence: TGTGCCACCAGCAGAGATAGCGGCCTAGCGGGATACAATGAGCAGTTCTTC. Protein sequence: CATSRDSGLAGYNEQFF.

The rearrangement joins TRBV7-9 to TRBJ2-2, with 7 bases identical to TRBD1. CDR1 is SEHNR, CDR2 FQNEAQ, per germline (reference sequence). CDR3 length: 15 residues. J lost 2 bases, V lost 5 bases, and 5 bases had no gene match. The CDR3 loop is CASSTRDSNTGELFF. CDR3 DNA: TGTGCCAGCAGCACCCGGGACAGTAACACCGGGGAGCTGTTTTTT.

This rearrangement joins TRBV11-2 to TRBJ1-3, with unresolved D. Germline V lookup: CDR1 SGHAT, CDR2 FQNNGV. The CDR3 sequence is 15 residues long. Trimming removed 0 bases at V and 0 bases at J, with 6 bases between. As DNA, the CDR3 is TGTGCCAGCAGCTTAGACTTTTTCTCTGGAAACACCATATATTTT. Its protein product is CASSLDFFSGNTIYF.

Comments on this clone: Distinct nucleotide sequences in the sample also encode this CDR3. The chain joins TRBV9 to TRBJ2-7, with 9 bases fitting TRBD2. This CDR3 is built from 14 residues. Germline V lookup: CDR1 SGDLS, CDR2 YYNGEE. After removal of 0 bases from V and 2 bases from J, the junction contained 0 bases not matched to a gene. The DNA of the CDR3 is TGTGCCAGCAGCGTAGGACTAGCGGCCTACGAGCAGTACTTC. Its protein is CASSVGLAAYEQYF.

Here the CDR3 reads CASSSVTPGDGYTF. CDR3 DNA sequence: TGTGCCAGCAGCTCCGTTACTCCAGGGGATGGCTACACCTTC. This rearrangement joins TRBV11-3 to TRBJ1-2, with TRBD1 as a possible D gene (6 bases). The V end lost 4 bases, the J end lost 6 bases, and 15 bases lay between the germline ends. CDR1 and CDR2 from the germline V gene are SGHNT and YENEEA. The CDR3 totals 14 residues.

The J gene is TRBJ1-4, the V gene TRBV4-2; tentative D call: TRBD1 (5 bases). Trimming removed 4 bases at V and 0 bases at J, with 9 bases between. In germline, CDR1 is LGHNA, CDR2 YNFKEQ. This CDR3 has 15 amino acids. CDR3 coding DNA: TGTGCCAGCAGCCGGGGGGAGGCAACTAATGAAAAACTGTTTTTT. It is translated as CASSRGEATNEKLFF.

The gene calls are TRBV27 and TRBJ2-1; 8 bases fit TRBD2. CDR1 is MNHEY, CDR2 SMNVEV, per germline (reference sequence). The length of the CDR3 is 15 residues. Losses at the gene ends were 7 bases for V and 7 bases for J; bases not matched to a gene: 12. CDR3 region: CASTSLGTRINEQFF. DNA of the CDR3: TGTGCCAGCACCTCCTTAGGGACTAGGATAAATGAGCAGTTCTTC.

The chain combines TRBV30 with TRBJ2-7; D is possibly TRBD2 (6 bases). The V and J ends lost 4 bases and 6 bases respectively, with 13 bases between them. Germline CDR1 and CDR2: GTSNPN and SVGIG (reference sequence). This CDR3 is built from 12 residues. In DNA, the CDR3 is TGTGCCTGGAAGGACTACTCACCCGAGCAGTACTTC. Encoded protein: CAWKDYSPEQYF.

The chain uses TRBV5-8 and TRBJ1-6; D may be TRBD1 (5 bases). The length of the CDR3 is 15 residues. Germline V gene sequence: CDR1 SGHTS, CDR2 YDEGEE. V lost 4 bases to trimming and J lost 7 bases, with 15 bases between them. DNA for the CDR3: TGTGCCAGCAGCGAGACGGGACTGATAAATTCACCCCTCCACTTT. As protein: CASSETGLINSPLHF.

This chain uses TRBV5-1 with TRBJ2-5, with TRBD2 matching over 10 bases. Trimming removed 4 bases from V and 2 bases from J; junction bases left unmatched: 8. The germline gives CDR1 SGHRS, CDR2 YFSETQ. The CDR3 length is 16 residues. The CDR3: CASSIGSSGGQETQYF. The CDR3 coding sequence is TGCGCCAGCAGCATAGGATCTAGCGGGGGTCAAGAGACCCAGTACTTC. The variable domain in full, with the rest retrieved from reference TRBV5-1 and TRBJ2-5, is KAGVTQTPRYLIKTRGQQVTLSCSPISGHRSVSWYQQTPGQGLQFLFEYFSETQRNKGNFPGRFSGRQFSNSRSEMNVSTLELGDSALYLCASSIGSSGGQETQYFGPGTRLLVL.

The chain carries TRBV5-4 and TRBJ1-3; D not certain. There are 15 residues in the CDR3. Germline lookup yields CDR1 SGHNT and CDR2 YYREEE (reference sequence). V dropped 2 bases and J dropped 2 bases, with 11 bases sitting between them. The CDR3 bases are TGTGCCAGCAGCTTATCATCGCGGGCTGGAAACACCATATATTTT. Encoded protein: CASSLSSRAGNTIYF.

The CDR3 protein is CASSEAGETGELFF. In DNA, the CDR3 is TGCGCCAGCAGCGAGGCAGGGGAAACCGGGGAGCTGTTTTTT. This sequence joins TRBV5-1 and TRBJ2-2; D possibly corresponds to TRBD1 (6 bases). Per the germline V gene, CDR1 is SGHRS and CDR2 is YFSETQ. This CDR3 is built from 14 residues. V gave up 4 bases and J gave up 5 bases, with 12 bases separating them.

The chain joins TRBV5-6 to TRBJ2-5; 9 nucleotides align to TRBD2. CDR1 and CDR2 from the germline V gene are SGHDT and YYEEEE. V dropped 6 bases and J dropped 4; count of bases not matched to a gene: 13. CDR3 length: 16 amino acids. This CDR3 reads CASTPRGSGSLETQYF. The CDR3 coding sequence is TGTGCCAGCACCCCCCGGGGTAGCGGGAGTTTAGAGACCCAGTACTTC.

The rearrangement links TRBV5-1 to TRBJ1-5; 7 positions match TRBD1. Germline V gene data show CDR1 as SGHRS and CDR2 as YFSETQ. Germline trimming cut 4 bases from V and 4 bases from J; bases unmatched to any gene: 5. The CDR3 consists of 14 residues. The CDR3 bases are TGCGCCAGCAGCGAAGGGGACAGAAATCAGCCCCAGCATTTT. Amino acid sequence: CASSEGDRNQPQHF.

This clone was seen a few times. This rearrangement joins TRBV3-1 (or the pseudogene TRBV3-2) to TRBJ2-1, with 9 bases aligning to TRBD2. CDR1 is LGHDT and CDR2 is YNNKEL in the germline V gene (reference sequence). This CDR3 is built from 15 residues. V lost 4 bases and J lost 10; bases outside the gene matches: 11. This CDR3 is CASSPRASGIREQFF. The CDR3 DNA sequence: TGTGCCAGCAGCCCTAGGGCTAGCGGGATTAGAGAGCAGTTCTTC.

This rearrangement joins TRBV7-2 to TRBJ2-4, with D possibly TRBD2 on 6 matching bases. Trimming shortened V by 2 bases and J by 5 bases, and 13 bases separated the two germline ends. Germline assignment: CDR1 SGHTA and CDR2 FQGNSA. CDR3 length: 15 amino acids. This CDR3 reads CASSLWGGGENIQYF. CDR3 coding DNA: TGTGCCAGCAGCTTATGGGGCGGAGGGGAAAACATTCAGTACTTC.

The chain couples TRBV9 to TRBJ1-1, with 7 bases aligning to TRBD1. CDR1 is SGDLS and CDR2 is YYNGEE in the germline V gene. V lost 3 bases and J lost 11; bases outside the gene matches: 10. This CDR3 has 13 amino acids. For the CDR3, the DNA is TGTGCCAGCAGCGCCTCAACAGGGGTGGGCGCTTTCTTT. Amino acid sequence: CASSASTGVGAFF. Combining the CDR3 with reference TRBV9 and TRBJ1-1 gives the whole variable domain DSGVTQTPKHLITATGQRVTLRCSPRSGDLSVYWYQQSLDQGLQFLIQYYNGEERAKGNILERFSAQQFPDLHSELNLSSLELGDSALYFCASSASTGVGAFFGQGTRLTVV.

The CDR3 DNA sequence: TGTGCCAGCAGCGCCGGGGAAACCGGGGAGCTGTTTTTT. As protein: CASSAGETGELFF. The rearrangement uses TRBV7-9 and TRBJ2-2, with D tentatively TRBD2 (5 bases). Germline values: CDR1 SEHNR, CDR2 FQNEAQ (reference sequence). The germline V and J ends were trimmed by 5 bases and 5 bases, with 9 bases remaining between them. CDR3 length equals 13 residues.

Here the CDR3 DNA reads TGTGCCAGCTCCCCTTCACAGGCCAGCTCTGGGGCCAACGTCCTGACTTTC. It encodes CASSPSQASSGANVLTF. The rearrangement uses TRBV18 and TRBJ2-6; weak D call: TRBD1 (5 bases). The V gene lost 6 bases and the J gene lost 0 bases, with 15 bases spanning the gap. Germline loops: CDR1 KGHSH, CDR2 LQKENI. The length of the CDR3 is 17 residues.

This clone was seen a single time. In nucleotides, the CDR3 is TGTGCCAGCAGGCCCCAGGGTACCTACGAGCAGTACTTC. Residues: CASRPQGTYEQYF. V and J are TRBV6-5 and TRBJ2-7; maybe TRBD1 (5 bases). The germline V gene encodes CDR1 MNHEY and CDR2 SVGAGI. The CDR3 totals 13 residues. Trimming shortened V by 6 bases and J by 2 bases, and 11 bases separated the two germline ends.